One and the same sample provided the 5 T cell receptor beta chains below, sequenced in a study of vaccination and CD4 T cells after COVID-19. Cultured CD4+ T-cell DNA underwent Oncomine TCR Beta short-read sequencing. TCRdb processed the PCR reads anew with MiXCR; each CDR3 protein has one entry. The sample contains 15,000 to 20,000 distinct CDR3 sequences, roughly 30% of which appear only once. This sample's treatment: 10-day PBMC culture with coronavirus spike peptide pools or control peptides (ViraFEST assay). Their recognized antigens are unknown. The sequencing input was cultured CD4+ T cells from blood. Every receptor here comes from a human donor with COVID-19.

This clonotype appeared a few times. This chain joins TRBV7-2 and TRBJ2-1, with a weak D call TRBD1 (5 bases). This CDR3 contains 15 residues. V was trimmed by 5 bases and J by 2 bases, leaving 13 bases between them. CDR1 and CDR2 from the germline V gene are SGHTA and FQGNSA. The chain's CDR3 is CASSVGVGPYNEQFF. The CDR3 bases are TGTGCCAGCAGCGTAGGGGTTGGACCCTACAATGAGCAGTTCTTC. Together with reference TRBV7-2 and TRBJ2-1, the CDR3 gives the full variable domain: GAGVSQSPSNKVTEKGKDVELRCDPISGHTALYWYRQSLGQGLEFLIYFQGNSAPDKSGLPSDRFSAERTGGSVSTLTIQRTQQEDSAVYLCASSVGVGPYNEQFFGPGTRLTVL.

This clonotype turned up a few times. The chain uses TRBV20-1 and TRBJ1-5; 7 nucleotides line up with TRBD1. Germline V gene lookup returns CDR1 DFQATT and CDR2 SNEGSKA (reference sequence). Trimming removed 6 bases from V and 3 bases from J; junction bases left unmatched: 5. The CDR3 is made up of 13 amino acids. This CDR3 reads CSAAGTVNQPQHF. DNA for the CDR3: TGCAGTGCGGCCGGGACAGTCAATCAGCCCCAGCATTTT.

The V and J genes are TRBV7-2 and TRBJ2-3, with 13 bases fitting TRBD2. The CDR3 loop spans 16 amino acids. In germline, CDR1 is SGHTA, CDR2 FQGNSA. V was pared by 3 bases and J by 1 base, with 1 base of the junction left unmatched. CDR3 protein: CASSFGTSGGTDTQYF. CDR3 coding DNA: TGTGCCAGCAGCTTTGGGACTAGCGGGGGCACAGATACGCAGTATTTT.

This clonotype was detected only a few times. V gene TRBV11-2 combines with J gene TRBJ1-5; tentative D call: TRBD1 (6 bases). CDR1 and CDR2 (germline): SGHAT, FQNNGV. The CDR3 is made up of 15 amino acids. V lost 3 bases and J 4 bases, leaving 13 bases between the germline ends. In nucleotides, the CDR3 is TGTGCCAGCAGCTTGGATGGACAGCAGAATCAGCCCCAGCATTTT. It translates to CASSLDGQQNQPQHF.

This clonotype came up once. The chain joins TRBV5-6 to TRBJ2-2, with TRBD1 matching 9 bases. From germline, CDR1 is SGHDT and CDR2 YYEEEE. CDR3 length: 16 amino acids. V was clipped by 4 bases and J by 2 bases; unmatched bases: 6. The CDR3 nucleotides read TGTGCCAGCAGCCCTGACAGGGGGGTAAACACCGGGGAGCTGTTTTTT. Encoded protein: CASSPDRGVNTGELFF.